This TCR beta chain derives from a study of blood T cells in healthy people across ages. Isolation of PBMCs gave at least 7 million cells per sample. V lost 5 bases to trimming and J lost 2 bases, with 4 bases between them. This CDR3 region has 12 residues. The germline V gene encodes CDR1 MNHEY and CDR2 SMNVEV (reference sequence). A second PCR of about 7 to 12 cycles used a sample-barcoded 5' primer and a J-beta primer mix. TCRdb used MiXCR to reprocess the 5' RACE reads, holding one entry per CDR3 protein. The profile covers approximately 900,000 distinct CDR3 sequences, with around 49% appearing a single time and 13% taken by the ten largest.

The sample consisted of blood. The sequence came from a man between 25 and 39 years old in good health. The chain combines TRBV27 with TRBJ2-1; D is undetermined. CDR3 sequence: CASSETYNEQFF. CDR3 sequence (DNA): TGTGCCAGCAGTGAAACCTACAATGAGCAGTTCTTC.